The 18 T cell receptor beta chains presented below share a single source sample, sequenced in a study of cytomegalovirus exposure and HLA in healthy donors. Both 60 Vbeta primers and 13 Jbeta primers went into the PCR. TCRdb keeps only in-frame clones here, not all; method: immunoSEQ multiplex PCR. The table includes 130,000 or so clones, approximately 65% detected once. Sequencing was performed on PBMCs. These receptors came from a woman aged 55-69 years in good health and CMV-seronegative.

This chain links TRBV6-6 with TRBJ2-7, with D tentatively TRBD2 (5 bases). The CDR3 runs to 13 residues. Germline lookup yields CDR1 MNHNY and CDR2 SVGAGI (reference sequence). V was trimmed by 0 bases and J by 6 bases, leaving 9 bases between them. The DNA for the CDR3 is TGTGCCAGCAGTTACTCTGCGGGTCCCGAGCAGTACTTC. It is translated as CASSYSAGPEQYF.

About this clone itself: The same CDR3 can be traced to other DNA sequences in this sample. The chain employs TRBV19 and TRBJ2-5; 13 bases fit TRBD2. The CDR3 runs 15 residues. V trimming: 4 bases; J trimming: 4 bases; junction bases outside the gene matches: 3. The V gene's germline CDR1 is LNHDA and CDR2 SQIVND (reference sequence). The CDR3 here is CASSKGLAGRETQYF. CDR3 bases: TGTGCCAGTAGTAAGGGACTAGCGGGGAGAGAGACCCAGTACTTC.

The gene calls are TRBV27 and TRBJ2-1; D remains ambiguous. Trimming removed 7 bases at V and 3 bases at J, with 4 bases between. Germline V gene lookup returns CDR1 MNHEY and CDR2 SMNVEV (reference sequence). This CDR3 comprises 11 residues. CDR3 loop: CASTIYNEQFF. DNA for the CDR3: TGTGCCAGCACTATCTACAATGAGCAGTTCTTC.

V usage is TRBV7-9 and J usage is TRBJ2-3; the match to TRBD2 covers 11 bases. Germline CDR1 is SEHNR and CDR2 is FQNEAQ (reference sequence). V was pared by 3 bases and J by 1 base, with 9 bases of the junction left unmatched. The CDR3 is 18 amino acids. The CDR3 sequence: CASSLGGLAGGRTDTQYF. CDR3 nucleotide sequence: TGTGCCAGCAGCTTGGGGGGTCTAGCGGGGGGTCGCACAGATACGCAGTATTTT.

This clone was recorded once. This sequence joins TRBV19 and TRBJ2-3, with TRBD2 matching over 8 bases. The CDR3 loop spans 14 amino acids. V shed 6 bases and J 2 bases; nucleotides not matched to a gene: 4. Per the germline V gene, CDR1 is LNHDA and CDR2 is SQIVND (reference sequence). The DNA for the CDR3 is TGTGCCAGTAGCGTAGCGGGACACACAGATACGCAGTATTTT. This translates into CASSVAGHTDTQYF.

This chain connects TRBV4-2 to TRBJ1-1, with D tentatively TRBD1 (5 bases). Trimming removed 0 bases from V and 4 bases from J, with 12 bases in between. Germline-derived CDR1 and CDR2 are LGHNA and YNFKEQ. There are 15 residues in the CDR3. The CDR3, as DNA: TGTGCCAGCAGCCAAGACCAGGGCGGTCGCACTGAAGCTTTCTTT. It codes for CASSQDQGGRTEAFF.

This clone was counted a few times. The chain links TRBV10-3 to TRBJ2-5; 14 bases align to TRBD2. CDR3 size: 14 residues. The trim removed 10 bases at V and 3 bases at J, leaving 4 bases unmatched. The germline V gene has CDR1 ENHRY and CDR2 SYGVKD. This CDR3 reads CATSGLAGEETQYF. In nucleotides, the CDR3 is TGTGCCACCTCGGGACTAGCGGGGGAAGAGACCCAGTACTTC.

The rearrangement links TRBV10-1 to TRBJ2-1, with 10 positions matching TRBD1. The V gene end was trimmed by 6 bases and the J gene end by 7 bases; junction bases not matched to a gene: 6. Germline V lookup: CDR1 WNHNN, CDR2 SYGVQD (reference sequence). This CDR3 contains 14 residues. The CDR3 bases are TGCGCCAGCAGGAAGGGGACAGGGGTAAATGAGCAGTTCTTC. It specifies CASRKGTGVNEQFF.

The chain uses TRBV7-2 and TRBJ2-4, with TRBD2 identical over 7 bases. Losses at the gene ends were 3 bases for V and 2 bases for J; bases not matched to a gene: 1. The CDR3 runs 14 residues. Germline CDR1 SGHTA, CDR2 FQGNSA. The CDR3 DNA reads TGTGCCAGCAGCTTCGGGAGGTCCAAAAACATTCAGTACTTC. It yields the protein CASSFGRSKNIQYF.

V and J are TRBV5-1 and TRBJ1-6; possible D gene TRBD1, 6 bases. In germline, CDR1 is SGHRS, CDR2 YFSETQ. V shed 4 bases and J shed 7 bases, with 12 bases lying between them. The CDR3 covers 14 residues. For the CDR3, the DNA is TGCGCCAGCAGCGCGGCAGGGGTAAATTCACCCCTCCACTTT. Protein product: CASSAAGVNSPLHF.

This chain connects TRBV7-6 to TRBJ2-3, with 7 bases identical to TRBD2. Germline loops: CDR1 SGHVS, CDR2 FNYEAQ. The CDR3 spans 17 residues. V shed 3 bases and J 4 bases; nucleotides not matched to a gene: 13. The CDR3 region is CASSFAGVDGPPDTQYF. Written as DNA, the CDR3 is TGTGCCAGCAGCTTCGCGGGAGTTGACGGACCCCCAGATACGCAGTATTTT.

In its sample, this clone was seen a few times. The chain links TRBV5-4 to TRBJ2-4; TRBD2 matches 11 bases. Germline V gene data show CDR1 as SGHNT and CDR2 as YYREEE (reference sequence). The CDR3 has 16 residues. V lost 4 bases and J lost 4; bases outside the gene matches: 7. Here the CDR3 reads CASSVSGGAGKNIQYF. The CDR3 DNA reads TGTGCCAGCAGCGTTAGCGGGGGGGCCGGTAAAAACATTCAGTACTTC. Complete variable domain (other parts from reference TRBV5-4 and TRBJ2-4): ETGVTQSPTHLIKTRGQQVTLRCSSQSGHNTVSWYQQALGQGPQFIFQYYREEENGRGNFPPRFSGLQFPNYSSELNVNALELDDSALYLCASSVSGGAGKNIQYFGAGTRLSVL.

This clone was recorded once. V is TRBV5-4 and J is TRBJ2-5; 8 bases line up with TRBD2. The J call may be wrong; the DNA end is better matched by TRBJ2-7. This CDR3 region has 16 residues. CDR1 SGHNT and CDR2 YYREEE come from the germline V gene (reference sequence). This CDR3 reads CASSLTRGAPSYEQYF. In nucleotides, the CDR3 is TGTGCCAGCAGCTTGACGCGGGGGGCCCCCTCCTACGAGCAGTACTTC.

The chain links TRBV6-6 to TRBJ1-5, with 8 bases fitting TRBD1. Germline V gene sequence: CDR1 MNHNY, CDR2 SVGAGI (reference sequence). V dropped 2 bases and J dropped 6; count of bases not matched to a gene: 3. This CDR3 comprises 14 residues. CDR3 nucleotide sequence: TGTGCCAGCAGTTACGACAGGGGCCCTCAGCCCCAGCATTTT. Protein product: CASSYDRGPQPQHF.

In DNA form, the CDR3 reads TGTGCCAGCAGCGTAACTAGCGGGAGGAATGAGCAGTTCTTC. Translation: CASSVTSGRNEQFF. This sequence joins TRBV9 and TRBJ2-1; TRBD2 matches 12 bases. CDR1 is SGDLS, CDR2 YYNGEE, per germline. V lost 1 base and J lost 7; bases outside the gene matches: 0. The CDR3 has 14 residues.

The gene calls are TRBV5-1 and TRBJ1-1; D may be TRBD1 (6 bases). The CDR3 is 14 amino acids. The V end lost 1 base, the J end lost 0 bases, and 7 bases lay between the germline ends. From germline, CDR1 is SGHRS and CDR2 YFSETQ. The CDR3 DNA follows: TGCGCCAGCAGCTTGACAGGGTTGAACACTGAAGCTTTCTTT. Encoded protein: CASSLTGLNTEAFF.

The chain recombines TRBV29-1 with TRBJ2-3; 9 bases agree with TRBD2. The CDR3 consists of 15 residues. Germline CDR1 SQVTM, CDR2 ANQGSEA. The V and J ends lost 2 bases and 6 bases, in that order; junction bases with no gene match: 9. CDR3 sequence reads: CSVENTLAGWDTQYF. The CDR3 bases are TGCAGCGTTGAAAACACCCTAGCGGGGTGGGATACGCAGTATTTT.

In the case of this clone: The junction departs from the called germline gene at one end, perhaps through a read error. The J gene is TRBJ2-3, the V gene TRBV29-1; 7 bases map to TRBD1. This CDR3 has 15 residues. The germline CDR1 and CDR2 sequences are SQVTM and ANQGSEA. The CDR3 coding sequence is TGCAGCGTCGAAGCCCCCGACAGGGCCACAGATACGCAGTATTTT. Encoded protein: CSVEAPDRATDTQYF.